The TCR beta chain described here comes from a study of CD8+ T cells in alopecia areata. Turning to the study itself: Oral tofacitinib (5 to 10 mg twice daily) was administered to treated patients. General study points: The study found that many expanded lesional clones persisted in scalp and blood during tofacitinib. Patients shared TCRs less clearly than mice did, possibly for HLA-related reasons. Among the top 100, expanded CD8+ clones, as well as scalp clonality, were significantly decreased by tofacitinib.

Stated treatment: oral pan-JAK inhibitor, 5-10 mg twice daily. As regards this clone: Its antigen is unknown.

The length of the CDR3 is 13 residues. V lost 3 bases to trimming and J lost 4 bases, with 6 bases between them. Germline values: CDR1 SGHVS, CDR2 FQNEAQ. RNA extraction and reverse transcription yielded cDNA as sequencing template. Profiled with immunoSEQ multiplex PCR; TCRdb holds only in-frame clones, not every one. The table lists about 260,000 clones, roughly 63% of them singletons. The chain has TRBV7-8 and TRBJ2-2; a possible D gene is TRBD2 (5 bases). This clonotype was obtained from a human donor with alopecia areata. Sequencing used CD4+ T cells sorted from blood, obtained around week 54, from a patient treated with tofacitinib. The CDR3 spells CASSFRGTGELFF. DNA of the CDR3: TGTGCCAGCAGCTTCCGGGGCACCGGGGAGCTGTTTTTT.